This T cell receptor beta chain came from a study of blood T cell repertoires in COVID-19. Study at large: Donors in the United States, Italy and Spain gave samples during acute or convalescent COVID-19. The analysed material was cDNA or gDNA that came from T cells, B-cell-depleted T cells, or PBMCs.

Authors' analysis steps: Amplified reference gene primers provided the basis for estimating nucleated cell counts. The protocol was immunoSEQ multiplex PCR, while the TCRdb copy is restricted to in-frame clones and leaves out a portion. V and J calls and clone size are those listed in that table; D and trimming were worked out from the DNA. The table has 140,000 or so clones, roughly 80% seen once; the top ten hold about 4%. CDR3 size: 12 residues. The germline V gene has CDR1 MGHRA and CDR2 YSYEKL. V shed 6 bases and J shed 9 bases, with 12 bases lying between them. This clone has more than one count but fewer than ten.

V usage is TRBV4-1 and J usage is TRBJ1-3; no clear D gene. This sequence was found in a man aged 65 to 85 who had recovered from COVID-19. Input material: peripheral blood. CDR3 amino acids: CASSPNPSTIYF. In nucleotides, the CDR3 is TGCGCCAGCAGTCCAAATCCGAGCACCATATATTTT.